Shown below are 20 T cell receptor beta chains from a single sample sequenced in a study of T cell repertoires in cytomegalovirus infection. TCRdb re-analysed the reads in MiXCR, keeping a single row per CDR3 protein. There are some 54,000 distinct CDR3 sequences in the sample; about 19% occur only once, and about 80% lies in the top ten. No cognate antigen is known for these TCRs. This material consisted of CD8+ T cells from cultured PBMCs, taken from culture after CMV antigen stimulation. Every receptor here comes from a human donor in good health (CMV status not recorded). Some clones in this sample may be carry-over from other donors' samples.

The rearrangement links TRBV12-3 or TRBV12-4 to TRBJ1-1, with D unresolved. The CDR3 totals 12 residues. V was pared by 5 bases and J by 8 bases, with 12 bases between. CDR3 coding DNA: TGTGCCAGCAGTCGTACCTGGGAGGAAGCTTTCTTT. This encodes CASSRTWEEAFF.

The chain joins TRBV29-1 to TRBJ2-1; no firm D call. This CDR3 spans 16 amino acids. Trimming took off 2 bases at V and 0 bases at J, with 14 bases between the two ends. Per the germline V gene, CDR1 is SQVTM and CDR2 is ANQGSEA. The CDR3 DNA sequence: TGCAGCGTTGAAAGCCCTACACGGAACTCCTACAATGAGCAGTTCTTC. This gives the protein CSVESPTRNSYNEQFF.

The chain recombines TRBV11-2 with TRBJ2-3; D possibly matches TRBD1 or TRBD2 (5 bases each). V gave up 4 bases and J gave up 11 bases, with 16 bases separating them. From germline, CDR1 is SGHAT and CDR2 FQNNGV. The CDR3 length is 13 residues. CDR3 protein: CASSSGTGNEQYF. The CDR3 region has the DNA TGTGCCAGCAGCTCGGGGACCGGGAACGAGCAGTATTTT. Full variable domain (outside the CDR3, taken from reference TRBV11-2 and TRBJ2-3): EAGVAQSPRYKIIEKRQSVAFWCNPISGHATLYWYQQILGQGPKLLIQFQNNGVVDDSQLPKDRFSAERLKGVDSTLKIQPAKLEDSAVYLCASSSGTGNEQYFGPGTRLTVL.

This chain connects TRBV5-1 to TRBJ1-3; the D gene is possibly TRBD1 (5 bases). Trimming removed 1 base from V and 2 bases from J, with 22 bases in between. The germline V gene has CDR1 SGHRS and CDR2 YFSETQ. The CDR3 runs to 19 residues. DNA for the CDR3: TGCGCCAGCAGCTTGTTGGGACTTGATGGGGAGGTGACTGGAAACACCATATATTTT. It codes for CASSLLGLDGEVTGNTIYF.

This sequence joins TRBV7-6 and TRBJ2-7; the D gene is possibly TRBD1 (5 bases). The CDR3 consists of 14 residues. Germline V gene lookup returns CDR1 SGHVS and CDR2 FNYEAQ. The V and J ends lost 4 bases and 1 base respectively, with 11 bases between them. This CDR3 is CASSSRQNSYEQYF. CDR3 DNA sequence: TGTGCCAGCAGCTCTAGACAGAATTCCTACGAGCAGTACTTC.

This clonotype was detected only a few times. J is TRBJ1-4 and V is TRBV12-3 or TRBV12-4; D ambiguous. Deletions cut 7 bases from V and 7 bases from J, with 10 bases between. The CDR3 is made up of 12 amino acids. The DNA of the CDR3 is TGTGCCAGCACCCTAGTAGGTGAAAAACTGTTTTTT. Its translation is CASTLVGEKLFF.

The chain couples TRBV10-3 to TRBJ1-1; D gene ambiguous. CDR1 is ENHRY and CDR2 is SYGVKD in the germline V gene. Trimming left V 3 bases short and J 3 bases short, with 8 bases between. This CDR3 is built from 13 residues. The CDR3 nucleotides are TGTGCCATCAGTGAATTGGGGTACACTGAAGCTTTCTTT. It encodes CAISELGYTEAFF.

This chain uses TRBV12-3 or TRBV12-4 with TRBJ1-1; D might be TRBD1 (6 bases). V lost 6 bases and J lost 4, with 18 bases in between. The CDR3 is 15 amino acids. The CDR3 sequence is CASSFGQSRRTEAFF. The CDR3 DNA follows: TGTGCCAGCAGCTTCGGACAGTCTAGGCGCACTGAAGCTTTCTTT.

This clonotype showed up just a few times. This rearrangement joins TRBV7-8 to TRBJ2-1, with 7 bases identical to TRBD1. V lost 5 bases to trimming and J lost 2 bases; unmatched junction nucleotides: 6. The CDR3 totals 15 residues. The germline CDR1 and CDR2 sequences are SGHVS and FQNEAQ. The chain's CDR3 is CASSIRQGTYNEQFF. The CDR3 DNA follows: TGTGCCAGCAGCATCAGACAGGGCACCTACAATGAGCAGTTCTTC.

In DNA, the CDR3 is TGTGCCAGCAGTTTTAGCGGGGGTACCTTGGGGGGGGAGCTGTTTTTT. Its translation is CASSFSGGTLGGELFF. The rearrangement joins TRBV6-5 to TRBJ2-2; TRBD2 matches 9 bases. The CDR3 runs to 16 residues. Trimming removed 4 bases from V and 8 bases from J; junction bases left unmatched: 11. The germline gives CDR1 MNHEY, CDR2 SVGAGI.

This clonotype was seen repeatedly, ten times or more. The genes are TRBV4-1 and TRBJ2-5; D is unclear. Germline V lookup: CDR1 MGHRA, CDR2 YSYEKL. CDR3 size: 16 residues. V dropped 4 bases and J dropped 4 bases, with 19 bases sitting between them. The CDR3 coding sequence is TGCGCCAGCAGCCCCCCGGGTGGGGTCGACGGAGAGACCCAGTACTTC. This sequence encodes CASSPPGGVDGETQYF.

In its sample, this clonotype was seen a few times. The J gene is TRBJ1-1, the V gene TRBV19; D call uncertain. Germline assignment: CDR1 LNHDA and CDR2 SQIVND (reference sequence). V lost 0 bases and J 6 bases, leaving 17 bases between the germline ends. The CDR3 runs to 16 residues. DNA for the CDR3: TGTGCCAGTAGTATAGAACCGGGTCTGCCGAGCGCTGAAGCTTTCTTT. Its protein is CASSIEPGLPSAEAFF.

The chain joins TRBV7-9 to TRBJ2-4, with 9 bases lining up with TRBD1. Germline V CDR1 and CDR2: SEHNR, FQNEAQ (reference sequence). The V segment lost 4 bases and the J segment 4 bases; nucleotides outside the gene matches: 8. This CDR3 spans 16 amino acids. The CDR3 nucleotides read TGTGCCAGCAGCTCCTTTCGGACAGGGGTTAAAAACATTCAGTACTTC. Protein: CASSSFRTGVKNIQYF.

The rearrangement uses TRBV7-3 and TRBJ2-1; D could derive from TRBD1 or TRBD2 (6 bases each). Trimming pared 4 bases from V and 5 bases from J, leaving 18 bases between. The germline V gene has CDR1 SGHTA and CDR2 FQGTGA. CDR3 length equals 16 residues. CDR3 protein: CASSSRLGGANNEQFF. DNA of the CDR3: TGTGCCAGCAGCTCCCGCCTCGGGGGCGCGAACAATGAGCAGTTCTTC.

This chain uses TRBV7-2 with TRBJ1-4; no definite D call. The germline V gene encodes CDR1 SGHTA and CDR2 FQGNSA. CDR3 length: 15 amino acids. The ends were cut back, 2 bases at V and 3 bases at J, with 10 bases in the middle. The DNA for the CDR3 is TGTGCCAGCAGCTTAAAGGGTTCGGCTAATGAAAAACTGTTTTTT. Translating it yields CASSLKGSANEKLFF.

The chain employs TRBV7-2 and TRBJ1-1; TRBD1 matches at 8 bases. The CDR3 totals 14 residues. Germline V CDR1 and CDR2: SGHTA, FQGNSA. J gave up 5 bases and V 5 bases, and 7 bases lay outside the gene matches. CDR3 DNA: TGTGCCAGCAGCCCCGGACAGGGTAAGACTGAAGCTTTCTTT. It specifies CASSPGQGKTEAFF.

Only a few counts were recorded for this clonotype. In DNA, the CDR3 is TGTGCCAGCAGCTTCCTAGCGGGGAGTATGTGGGAGCAGTTCTTC. This gives the protein CASSFLAGSMWEQFF. The chain is built from TRBV7-9 and TRBJ2-1; 9 bases agree with TRBD2. Germline CDR1 is SEHNR and CDR2 is FQNEAQ (reference sequence). J gave up 10 bases and V 3 bases, and 10 bases lay outside the gene matches. The CDR3 consists of 15 residues.

This clonotype came up a few times. The rearrangement uses TRBV7-8 and TRBJ2-3; 10 bases align to TRBD2. Germline CDR1 and CDR2: SGHVS and FQNEAQ. This CDR3 is built from 19 residues. Trimming cost V 1 base and J 5 bases; bases outside gene matches: 15. This CDR3 reads CASSLEIGLAALLGDTQYF. Here the CDR3 DNA reads TGTGCCAGCAGCTTAGAAATCGGACTAGCGGCTCTCCTGGGAGATACGCAGTATTTT.

The J gene is TRBJ2-1, the V gene TRBV5-6; D possibly corresponds to TRBD1 (5 bases). The ends were cut back, 2 bases at V and 7 bases at J, with 10 bases in the middle. The CDR3 is 13 amino acids. The germline gives CDR1 SGHDT, CDR2 YYEEEE. This chain's CDR3 is CASSFGAQNEQFF. The CDR3 region has the DNA TGTGCCAGCAGCTTTGGGGCCCAAAATGAGCAGTTCTTC.

The CDR3 region has the DNA TGTGCCAGCAGTGAAATGGGACTTCGCTACGAGCAGTACTTC. As protein: CASSEMGLRYEQYF. This chain links TRBV6-1 with TRBJ2-7; TRBD2 might be the D (6 bases). This CDR3 contains 14 residues. The germline V and J ends were trimmed by 2 bases and 3 bases, with 11 bases remaining between them. CDR1 is MNHNS, CDR2 SASEGT, per germline.